The 22 T cell receptor beta chains given below trace back to one sample, sequenced in a study of blood T cell repertoires in COVID-19. The method was immunoSEQ multiplex PCR; TCRdb's version includes in-frame clones alone and lacks a portion of them. The table lists some 89,000 clones, 81% of them singletons. Sample: peripheral blood. The receptors shown here come from a man aged 60-69 years with acute or convalescent COVID-19.

The DNA for the CDR3 is TGTGCCAGCAGTCCCGGGACTAGCGGTTATTTCCGCTACGAGCAGTACTTC. This codes for CASSPGTSGYFRYEQYF. This rearrangement joins TRBV6-2 or TRBV6-3 to TRBJ2-7; TRBD2 matches 11 bases. Germline V gene sequence: CDR1 MNHEY, CDR2 SVGEGT. The CDR3 spans 17 residues. J gave up 3 bases and V 5 bases, and 12 bases lay outside the gene matches.

The chain couples TRBV19 to TRBJ2-3; D remains unclear. Germline V CDR1 and CDR2: LNHDA, SQIVND (reference sequence). Trimming took off 8 bases at V and 4 bases at J, with 19 bases between the two ends. The CDR3 is 15 residues long. This CDR3 is CASQVRFRSADTQYF. The CDR3, as DNA: TGTGCCAGTCAGGTGCGTTTTAGGTCGGCAGATACGCAGTATTTT.

The V call is TRBV11-3, the J call TRBJ1-2; D is possibly TRBD1 (6 bases). The CDR3 sequence is 15 residues long. Germline V gene data show CDR1 as SGHNT and CDR2 as YENEEA. V shed 4 bases and J shed 0 bases, with 12 bases lying between them. CDR3 in DNA: TGTGCCAGCAGCTCCCACAGGGAGACTAACTATGGCTACACCTTC. Protein sequence: CASSSHRETNYGYTF.

The sample holds a few counts of this clone. The J gene is TRBJ2-3, the V gene TRBV5-8; TRBD1 is a possible D gene (6 bases). Germline V gene data show CDR1 as SGHTS and CDR2 as YDEGEE. The CDR3 is 13 amino acids. V dropped 4 bases and J dropped 7 bases, with 13 bases sitting between them. The CDR3 DNA reads TGTGCCAGCAGCGTACTACAGGGAAATACGCAGTATTTT. Translating gives CASSVLQGNTQYF.

The rearrangement uses TRBV3-1 (or the pseudogene TRBV3-2) and TRBJ2-7, with 7 bases identical to TRBD2. V trimming: 4 bases; J trimming: 3 bases; junction bases outside the gene matches: 6. This CDR3 contains 14 residues. Germline V gene sequence: CDR1 LGHDT, CDR2 YNNKEL (reference sequence). DNA of the CDR3: TGTGCCAGCAGCCGGGGACTAAACTTCTACGAGCAGTACTTC. Translation: CASSRGLNFYEQYF.

The V gene is TRBV10-3, the J gene TRBJ2-2; tentatively, D is TRBD1 (5 bases). Trimming pared 4 bases from V and 1 base from J, leaving 10 bases between. The length of the CDR3 is 15 residues. In germline, CDR1 is ENHRY, CDR2 SYGVKD. The DNA for the CDR3 is TGTGCCATCAGTGTAACGACAGTGAACACCGGGGAGCTGTTTTTT. It translates to CAISVTTVNTGELFF.

This chain links TRBV2 with TRBJ2-1; 8 bases fit TRBD2. With V trimmed by 6 bases and J by 3 bases, 10 bases remained unmatched. The germline V gene has CDR1 SNHLY and CDR2 FYNNEI. The CDR3 is made up of 16 amino acids. In DNA form, the CDR3 reads TGTGCCAGCAGGGACGGTAGCGGGGAAAACTACAATGAGCAGTTCTTC. This translates into CASRDGSGENYNEQFF.

The V and J genes are TRBV3-1 (or the pseudogene TRBV3-2) and TRBJ2-5, with D perhaps matching TRBD1 (5 bases). Trimming left V 1 base short and J 5 bases short, with 17 bases between. Per the germline V gene, CDR1 is LGHDT and CDR2 is YNNKEL (reference sequence). The CDR3 length is 16 residues. CDR3 bases: TGTGCCAGCAGCCAAGCCTCTGGACATCCTGTGGAGACCCAGTACTTC. Amino acids: CASSQASGHPVETQYF.

The genes are TRBV7-2 and TRBJ1-5; perhaps TRBD1 as D (5 bases). The CDR3 runs 14 residues. Germline CDR1 and CDR2: SGHTA and FQGNSA. V was trimmed by 6 bases and J by 6 bases, leaving 15 bases between them. The CDR3 nucleotides read TGTGCCAGCAGTGAATCAGGGTTCGCTCAGCCCCAGCATTTT. The encoded protein is CASSESGFAQPQHF.

In its sample, this clone was seen once. The genes are TRBV5-1 and TRBJ2-2, with TRBD2 matching over 10 bases. Germline CDR1 and CDR2: SGHRS and YFSETQ. V was clipped by 4 bases and J by 3 bases; unmatched bases: 6. The CDR3 spans 16 residues. Here the CDR3 reads CASSELAGSHTGELFF. As DNA, the CDR3 is TGCGCCAGCAGCGAACTAGCGGGGTCGCACACCGGGGAGCTGTTTTTT.

The chain uses TRBV10-1 and TRBJ2-3; possibly TRBD1 for D (6 bases). V was trimmed by 3 bases and J by 7 bases, leaving 14 bases between them. Germline assignment: CDR1 WNHNN and CDR2 SYGVQD (reference sequence). The CDR3 totals 14 residues. The CDR3 nucleotides read TGCGCCAGCAGTGATAGGCAGGGGCGAAATACGCAGTATTTT. This encodes CASSDRQGRNTQYF.

The chain is built from TRBV18 and TRBJ2-7; D remains unclear. Germline CDR1 reads KGHSH; CDR2 reads LQKENI. This CDR3 region has 13 residues. The ends were cut back, 2 bases at V and 0 bases at J, with 5 bases in the middle. The CDR3 region has the DNA TGTGCCAGCTCACCAGCGGCCTCCTACGAGCAGTACTTC. Its translation is CASSPAASYEQYF.

The rearrangement links TRBV7-2 to TRBJ2-1; D uncertain. Germline V CDR1 and CDR2: SGHTA, FQGNSA. Trimming shortened V by 5 bases and J by 2 bases, and 13 bases separated the two germline ends. The CDR3 is 15 amino acids. Written as DNA, the CDR3 is TGTGCCAGCAGCCCCGAGCCGGGTCCCTACAATGAGCAGTTCTTC. It codes for CASSPEPGPYNEQFF.

V usage is TRBV28 and J usage is TRBJ2-7, with a tentative D call TRBD1 (5 bases). The CDR3 spans 13 residues. Germline CDR1 reads MDHEN; CDR2 reads SYDVKM. V was cut by 2 bases and J by 3 bases, with 8 bases left in between. CDR3 nucleotides: TGTGCCAGCAGTTTAACAGGAAACTACGAGCAGTACTTC. It yields the protein CASSLTGNYEQYF.

The rearrangement links TRBV7-2 to TRBJ2-5, with TRBD2 matching over 8 bases. Germline V gene lookup returns CDR1 SGHTA and CDR2 FQGNSA. CDR3 size: 15 residues. V was clipped by 4 bases and J by 1 base; unmatched bases: 5. The CDR3 spells CASSSVTSGQETQYF. The CDR3 nucleotides are TGTGCCAGCAGCTCCGTAACTAGCGGCCAAGAGACCCAGTACTTC.

This clone was recorded a few times. The V call is TRBV19, the J call TRBJ2-7; possibly TRBD2 for D (5 bases). This CDR3 region has 15 residues. Germline CDR1 and CDR2: LNHDA and SQIVND (reference sequence). V lost 4 bases and J 2 bases, leaving 15 bases between the germline ends. As DNA, the CDR3 is TGTGCCAGTAGTAAAGGCGGGCAGAGTACCTACGAGCAGTACTTC. It translates to CASSKGGQSTYEQYF. Variable domain in full (rest from reference TRBV19 and TRBJ2-7): DGGITQSPKYLFRKEGQNVTLSCEQNLNHDAMYWYRQDPGQGLRLIYYSQIVNDFQKGDIAEGYSVSREKKESFPLTVTSAQKNPTAFYLCASSKGGQSTYEQYFGPGTRLTVT.

The rearrangement links TRBV6-5 to TRBJ1-1, with D perhaps matching TRBD1 (6 bases). This CDR3 is built from 15 residues. Germline V lookup: CDR1 MNHEY, CDR2 SVGAGI. V lost 6 bases and J lost 1, with 15 bases in between. The CDR3 nucleotides read TGTGCCAGCAGCGGCCGGGACATCGGGAACACTGAAGCTTTCTTT. Amino acid sequence: CASSGRDIGNTEAFF.

This CDR3 reads CASSKLAGVTDTQYF. The CDR3 bases are TGTGCCAGCAGCAAACTAGCGGGAGTCACAGATACGCAGTATTTT. The chain employs TRBV7-9 and TRBJ2-3; TRBD2 aligns across 11 bases. J lost 2 bases, V lost 5 bases, and 3 bases had no gene match. CDR3 size: 15 residues. CDR1 and CDR2 (germline): SEHNR, FQNEAQ (reference sequence).

The chain recombines TRBV5-8 with TRBJ2-5; 8 bases agree with TRBD2. The CDR3 is made up of 16 amino acids. Germline CDR1 and CDR2: SGHTS and YDEGEE. J was trimmed by 1 base and V by 0 bases; bases with no gene match: 5. In DNA, the CDR3 is TGTGCCAGCAGCTTGGGCGGGGGGAATATCCAAGAGACCCAGTACTTC. This gives the protein CASSLGGGNIQETQYF. The complete variable domain, with remaining parts taken from reference TRBV5-8 and TRBJ2-5, reads EAGVTQSPTHLIKTRGQQATLRCSPISGHTSVYWYQQALGLGLQFLLWYDEGEERNRGNFPPRFSGRQFPNYSSELNVNALELEDSALYLCASSLGGGNIQETQYFGPGTRLLVL.

As regards this clone: Additional DNA sequences in this sample encode the identical CDR3. This chain links TRBV18 with TRBJ2-3; D is undetermined. Looked up from germline, CDR1 is KGHSH and CDR2 is LQKENI. The V gene lost 3 bases and the J gene lost 2 bases, with 3 bases spanning the gap. The CDR3 has 12 amino acids. The CDR3 reads CASSPYTDTQYF. The CDR3 DNA reads as TGTGCCAGCTCACCGTACACAGATACGCAGTATTTT. Full variable domain (outside the CDR3, taken from reference TRBV18 and TRBJ2-3): NAGVMQNPRHLVRRRGQEARLRCSPMKGHSHVYWYRQLPEEGLKFMVYLQKENIIDESGMPKERFSAEFPKEGPSILRIQQVVRGDSAAYFCASSPYTDTQYFGPGTRLTVL.

The V and J genes are TRBV6-5 and TRBJ1-6; 9 positions agree with TRBD1. V lost 6 bases, J lost 7 bases, and 4 bases stayed unmatched. The CDR3 length is 14 residues. CDR1 is MNHEY, CDR2 SVGAGI, per germline. The CDR3 nucleotides read TGTGCCAGCAGGGTAGACAGGGGGAATTCACCCCTCCACTTT. It codes for CASRVDRGNSPLHF.

The chain couples TRBV28 to TRBJ2-1; 7 nucleotides line up with TRBD2. This CDR3 is built from 14 residues. Germline CDR1 MDHEN, CDR2 SYDVKM. Losses at the gene ends were 7 bases for V and 3 bases for J; bases not matched to a gene: 6. The CDR3 DNA sequence: TGTGCCAGCATGGGGCTAGCGGTCTACAATGAGCAGTTCTTC. This gives the protein CASMGLAVYNEQFF.